These 15 T cell receptor beta chains were sequenced from one sample in a study of cytomegalovirus exposure and HLA in healthy donors. This PCR relied on a set of 60 Vbeta primers and 13 Jbeta primers. Generated by immunoSEQ multiplex PCR, the TCRdb table keeps only in-frame clones and is missing some. Among roughly 110,000 clones, about 81% were seen once, and the ten largest hold 2.5% to 3.5%. What was sequenced was PBMCs. These receptors originate from a male donor in good health and CMV-seropositive.

This chain joins TRBV5-4 and TRBJ2-1; D uncertain. Germline V lookup: CDR1 SGHNT, CDR2 YYREEE (reference sequence). V was pared by 3 bases and J by 3 bases, with 7 bases between. The CDR3 is 13 residues long. CDR3 nucleotides: TGTGCCAGCAGCTCGCAGGTCTACAATGAGCAGTTCTTC. Protein product: CASSSQVYNEQFF.

This rearrangement joins TRBV15 to TRBJ2-7; 8 bases line up with TRBD1. Germline V CDR1 and CDR2: LNHNV, YYDKDF (reference sequence). The V gene end was trimmed by 1 base and the J gene end by 3 bases; junction bases not matched to a gene: 5. This CDR3 comprises 15 residues. This CDR3 is CATSRAGQGLYEQYF. The CDR3 nucleotides are TGTGCCACCAGCAGAGCTGGACAGGGTCTCTACGAGCAGTACTTC.

The V gene is TRBV25-1, the J gene TRBJ2-2, with 8 bases matching TRBD2. CDR3 length: 14 amino acids. In germline, CDR1 is MGHDK, CDR2 SYGVNS. V was pared by 6 bases and J by 5 bases, with 5 bases of the junction left unmatched. CDR3 residues: CASSRRLATGELFF. Here the CDR3 DNA reads TGTGCCAGCAGCCGCCGACTAGCGACCGGGGAGCTGTTTTTT.

This clone was found a few times. The gene calls are TRBV7-9 and TRBJ2-3, with 15 bases identical to TRBD2. Germline V gene lookup returns CDR1 SEHNR and CDR2 FQNEAQ (reference sequence). The CDR3 sequence is 19 residues long. Trimming took 6 bases from V and 0 from J; bases not matched to a gene: 10. In nucleotides, the CDR3 is TGTGCCAGCAGTCGACGCGGGACTAGCGGGGGGAATAGCACAGATACGCAGTATTTT. Translating gives CASSRRGTSGGNSTDTQYF.

The V gene is TRBV5-1, the J gene TRBJ2-3, with 9 bases matching TRBD2. V lost 0 bases to trimming and J lost 0 bases; unmatched junction nucleotides: 8. The germline gives CDR1 SGHRS, CDR2 YFSETQ. CDR3 length: 18 residues. The CDR3 spells CASSLEFAGGLSTDTQYF. The CDR3 region has the DNA TGCGCCAGCAGCTTGGAGTTCGCGGGGGGGTTAAGCACAGATACGCAGTATTTT.

For this clone: The same CDR3 arises from other DNA sequences in this sample as well. V gene TRBV19 combines with J gene TRBJ1-1; no clear D. The CDR3 length is 14 residues. V lost 2 bases, J lost 1 base, and 8 bases lay in between. Per germline, CDR1 LNHDA and CDR2 SQIVND (reference sequence). The CDR3 here is CASSIRRGNTEAFF. The CDR3 bases are TGTGCCAGTAGTATACGACGGGGGAACACTGAAGCTTTCTTT.

The chain couples TRBV2 to TRBJ2-7, with a weak D call TRBD1 (6 bases). V was shortened by 7 bases and J by 6 bases, with 16 bases between the two germline ends. The CDR3 extends over 13 amino acids. Germline CDR1 SNHLY, CDR2 FYNNEI. The CDR3 loop is CASTQVQGLEQYF. As DNA, the CDR3 is TGTGCCAGCACCCAAGTCCAGGGGCTCGAGCAGTACTTC.

The genes are TRBV5-1 and TRBJ2-1; D ambiguous. The CDR3 has 12 amino acids. Germline V CDR1 and CDR2: SGHRS, YFSETQ. V gave up 2 bases and J gave up 8 bases, with 8 bases separating them. The CDR3 bases are TGCGCCAGCAGCTTACGGTTCGATGAGCAGTTCTTC. This gives the protein CASSLRFDEQFF. Using reference TRBV5-1 and TRBJ2-1 for the parts outside the CDR3, the full variable domain is KAGVTQTPRYLIKTRGQQVTLSCSPISGHRSVSWYQQTPGQGLQFLFEYFSETQRNKGNFPGRFSGRQFSNSRSEMNVSTLELGDSALYLCASSLRFDEQFFGPGTRLTVL.

The chain carries TRBV19 and TRBJ1-1; D not resolved. The CDR3 sequence is 14 residues long. V lost 3 bases, J lost 1 base, and 9 bases lay in between. Germline CDR1 reads LNHDA; CDR2 reads SQIVND (reference sequence). The chain's CDR3 is CASSMGQPNTEAFF. The CDR3 DNA reads as TGTGCCAGTAGTATGGGCCAGCCGAACACTGAAGCTTTCTTT.

The chain recombines TRBV7-6 with TRBJ1-1, with 9 bases fitting TRBD1. Trimming took 5 bases from V and 7 from J; bases not matched to a gene: 5. This CDR3 comprises 13 residues. CDR1 is SGHVS and CDR2 is FNYEAQ in the germline V gene. The CDR3 bases are TGTGCCAGCAGCCTTGGGACAGGGCGTGAAGCTTTCTTT. Its translation: CASSLGTGREAFF.

This clone was observed a single time. The rearrangement links TRBV7-6 to TRBJ1-1; D is ambiguous. The CDR3 consists of 12 residues. Trimming stripped 5 bases from V and 4 bases from J, with 8 bases between. CDR1 and CDR2 (germline): SGHVS, FNYEAQ. The CDR3 sequence is CASSQGGTEAFF. The CDR3 region has the DNA TGTGCCAGCAGCCAAGGAGGCACTGAAGCTTTCTTT.

V and J are TRBV4-2 and TRBJ2-3; D remains unclear. Germline CDR1 reads LGHNA; CDR2 reads YNFKEQ. The CDR3 totals 16 residues. V lost 0 bases, J lost 3 bases, and 13 bases lay in between. The CDR3 loop reads CASSQDERFGTDTQYF. CDR3 nucleotides: TGTGCCAGCAGCCAAGATGAGAGATTTGGTACAGATACGCAGTATTTT.

The rearrangement joins TRBV2 to TRBJ1-5, with unresolved D. CDR1 SNHLY and CDR2 FYNNEI come from the germline V gene. The CDR3 loop spans 11 amino acids. Trimming left V 6 bases short and J 5 bases short, with 5 bases between. The CDR3 loop reads CASRQDQPQHF. CDR3 DNA sequence: TGTGCCAGCAGACAAGATCAGCCCCAGCATTTT.

This clone was seen once. The same CDR3 is also encoded by other DNA sequences in this sample. The genes are TRBV7-2 and TRBJ2-7, with D possibly TRBD2 on 5 matching bases. This CDR3 is built from 13 residues. Germline loops: CDR1 SGHTA, CDR2 FQGNSA. Trimming cost V 1 base and J 3 bases, with 7 bases left between them. For the CDR3, the DNA is TGTGCCAGCAGCTTAGGGGCGGGCTACGAGCAGTACTTC. Its protein product is CASSLGAGYEQYF.

This clone appeared a few times. The chain couples TRBV9 to TRBJ2-5; 14 nucleotides match TRBD2. CDR3 size: 19 residues. V shed 0 bases and J 4 bases; nucleotides not matched to a gene: 11. Germline assignment: CDR1 SGDLS and CDR2 YYNGEE. The CDR3 protein is CASSVGVGLAGGGAETQYF. Written as DNA, the CDR3 is TGTGCCAGCAGCGTAGGGGTTGGACTAGCGGGGGGAGGGGCAGAGACCCAGTACTTC.